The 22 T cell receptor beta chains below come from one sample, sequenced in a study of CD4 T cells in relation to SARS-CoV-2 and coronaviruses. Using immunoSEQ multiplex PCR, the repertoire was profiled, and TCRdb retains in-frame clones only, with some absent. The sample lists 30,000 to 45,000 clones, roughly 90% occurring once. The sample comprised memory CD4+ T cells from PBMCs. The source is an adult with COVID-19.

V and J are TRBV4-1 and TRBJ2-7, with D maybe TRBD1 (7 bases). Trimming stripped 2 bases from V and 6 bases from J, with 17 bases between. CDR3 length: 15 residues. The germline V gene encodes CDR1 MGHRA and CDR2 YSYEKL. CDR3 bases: TGCGCCAGCAGCCAACACACAGGGGAAGCGGGCGAGCAGTACTTC. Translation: CASSQHTGEAGEQYF.

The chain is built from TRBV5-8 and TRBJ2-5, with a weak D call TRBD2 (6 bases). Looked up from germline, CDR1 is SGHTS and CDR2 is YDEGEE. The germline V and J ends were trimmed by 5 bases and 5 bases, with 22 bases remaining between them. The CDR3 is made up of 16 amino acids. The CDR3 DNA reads TGTGCCAGCAGTTTTCCTTTGGCGCCGGGGGTGGAGACCCAGTACTTC. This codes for CASSFPLAPGVETQYF.

CDR3 sequence (DNA): TGCGCCAGCAGCTCCGGACTTTATAGCGGGGGGGACACAGATACGCAGTATTTT. This gives the protein CASSSGLYSGGDTDTQYF. This rearrangement joins TRBV5-1 to TRBJ2-3, with 11 bases identical to TRBD2. This CDR3 has 18 residues. V dropped 3 bases and J dropped 2; count of bases not matched to a gene: 11. Germline V gene lookup returns CDR1 SGHRS and CDR2 YFSETQ.

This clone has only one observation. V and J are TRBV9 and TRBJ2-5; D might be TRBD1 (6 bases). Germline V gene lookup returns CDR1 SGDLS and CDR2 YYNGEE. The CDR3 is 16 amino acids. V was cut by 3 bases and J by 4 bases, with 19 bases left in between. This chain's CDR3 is CASSATQGRGIETQYF. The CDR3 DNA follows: TGTGCCAGCAGCGCGACACAGGGCCGGGGTATAGAGACCCAGTACTTC.

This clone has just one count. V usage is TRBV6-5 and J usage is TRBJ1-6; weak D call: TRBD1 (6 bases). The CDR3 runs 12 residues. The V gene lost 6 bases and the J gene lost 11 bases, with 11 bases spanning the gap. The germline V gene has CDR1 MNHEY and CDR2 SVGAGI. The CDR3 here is CASSTGWAPLHF. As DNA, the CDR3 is TGTGCCAGCAGCACAGGGTGGGCACCCCTCCACTTT.

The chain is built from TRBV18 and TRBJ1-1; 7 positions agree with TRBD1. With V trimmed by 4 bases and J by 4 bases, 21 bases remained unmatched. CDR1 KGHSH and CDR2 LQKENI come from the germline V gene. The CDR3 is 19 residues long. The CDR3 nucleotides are TGTGCCAGCTCACAACTGTCTCTTGGGACAGCAAAACGGGGCACTGAAGCTTTCTTT. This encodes CASSQLSLGTAKRGTEAFF.

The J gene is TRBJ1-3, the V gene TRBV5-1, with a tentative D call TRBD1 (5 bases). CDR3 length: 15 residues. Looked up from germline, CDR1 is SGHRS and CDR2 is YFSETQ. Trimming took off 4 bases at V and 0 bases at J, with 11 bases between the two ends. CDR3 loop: CASSTGDHSGNTIYF. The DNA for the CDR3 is TGCGCCAGCAGCACGGGGGATCACTCTGGAAACACCATATATTTT.

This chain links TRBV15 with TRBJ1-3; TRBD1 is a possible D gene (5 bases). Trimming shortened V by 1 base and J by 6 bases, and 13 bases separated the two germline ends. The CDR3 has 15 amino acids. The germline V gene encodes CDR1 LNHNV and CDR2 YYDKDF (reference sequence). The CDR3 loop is CATSRGILGANTIYF. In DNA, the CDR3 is TGTGCCACCAGCAGAGGGATCCTAGGGGCAAACACCATATATTTT.

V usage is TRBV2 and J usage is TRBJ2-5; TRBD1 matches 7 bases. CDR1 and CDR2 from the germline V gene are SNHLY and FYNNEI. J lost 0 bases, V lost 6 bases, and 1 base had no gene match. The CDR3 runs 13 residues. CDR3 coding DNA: TGTGCCAGCAGGGACAGGAACCAAGAGACCCAGTACTTC. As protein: CASRDRNQETQYF. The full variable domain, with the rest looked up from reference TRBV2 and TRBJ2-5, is EPEVTQTPSHQVTQMGQEVILRCVPISNHLYFYWYRQILGQKVEFLVSFYNNEISEKSEIFDDQFSVERPDGSNFTLKIRSTKLEDSAMYFCASRDRNQETQYFGPGTRLLVL.

In nucleotides, the CDR3 is TGTGCCAGCAGCTTGGGGACTAGCGAAACAGATACGCAGTATTTT. This encodes CASSLGTSETDTQYF. The V and J genes are TRBV7-9 and TRBJ2-3; 10 bases agree with TRBD2. The ends lost 3 bases at V and 3 bases at J; junction bases unmatched: 3. CDR3 length: 15 amino acids. Germline V CDR1 and CDR2: SEHNR, FQNEAQ (reference sequence). Full variable domain (missing parts from reference TRBV7-9 and TRBJ2-3): DTGVSQNPRHKITKRGQNVTFRCDPISEHNRLYWYRQTLGQGPEFLTYFQNEAQLEKSRLLSDRFSAERPKGSFSTLEIQRTEQGDSAMYLCASSLGTSETDTQYFGPGTRLTVL.

The CDR3 DNA follows: TGCGCCAGCAGCCAAGTTCCCCCCCGGGACTCCACAGATACGCAGTATTTT. It encodes CASSQVPPRDSTDTQYF. This chain links TRBV4-1 with TRBJ2-3; a possible D gene is TRBD2 (6 bases). CDR1 MGHRA and CDR2 YSYEKL come from the germline V gene. This CDR3 contains 17 residues. With 1 base removed from V and 2 bases from J, the gap between germline ends came to 16 bases.

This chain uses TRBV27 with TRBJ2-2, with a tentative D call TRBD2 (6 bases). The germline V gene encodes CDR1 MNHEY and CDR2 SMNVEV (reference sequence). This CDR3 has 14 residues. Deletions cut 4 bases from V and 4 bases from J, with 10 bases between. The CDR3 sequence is CASSSELATGELFF. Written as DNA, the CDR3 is TGTGCCAGCAGTTCAGAACTAGCCACCGGGGAGCTGTTTTTT.

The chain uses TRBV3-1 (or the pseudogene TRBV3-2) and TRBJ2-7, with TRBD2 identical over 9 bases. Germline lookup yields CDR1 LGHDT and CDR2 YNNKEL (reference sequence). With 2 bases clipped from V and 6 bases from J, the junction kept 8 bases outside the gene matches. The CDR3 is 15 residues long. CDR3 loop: CASSQLGGGAGEQYF. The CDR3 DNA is TGTGCCAGCAGCCAACTAGGCGGGGGGGCTGGCGAGCAGTACTTC.

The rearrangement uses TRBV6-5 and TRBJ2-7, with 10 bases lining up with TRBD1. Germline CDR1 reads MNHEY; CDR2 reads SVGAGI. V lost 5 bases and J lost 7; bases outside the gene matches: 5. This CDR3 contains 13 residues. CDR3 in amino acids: CASSRDRGREQYF. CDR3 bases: TGTGCCAGCAGTCGGGACAGGGGTAGGGAGCAGTACTTC.

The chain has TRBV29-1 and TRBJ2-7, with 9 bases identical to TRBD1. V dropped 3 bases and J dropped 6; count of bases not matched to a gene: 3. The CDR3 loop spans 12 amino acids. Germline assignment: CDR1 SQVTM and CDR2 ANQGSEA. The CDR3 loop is CSVEGQGLEQYF. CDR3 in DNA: TGCAGCGTTGAGGGACAGGGTCTCGAGCAGTACTTC.

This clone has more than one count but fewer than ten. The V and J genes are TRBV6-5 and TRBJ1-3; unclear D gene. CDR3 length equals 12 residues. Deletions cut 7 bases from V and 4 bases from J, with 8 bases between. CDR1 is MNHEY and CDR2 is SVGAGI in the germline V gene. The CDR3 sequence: CASNPGGNTIYF. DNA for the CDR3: TGTGCCAGCAACCCGGGGGGAAACACCATATATTTT.

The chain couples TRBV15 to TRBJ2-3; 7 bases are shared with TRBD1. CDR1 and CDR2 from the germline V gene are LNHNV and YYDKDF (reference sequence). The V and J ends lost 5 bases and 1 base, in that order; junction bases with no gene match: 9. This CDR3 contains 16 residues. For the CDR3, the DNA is TGTGCCACCAGCGGTCTAGGGGGCCGGGGCACAGATACGCAGTATTTT. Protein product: CATSGLGGRGTDTQYF. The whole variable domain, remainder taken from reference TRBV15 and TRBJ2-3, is DAMVIQNPRYQVTQFGKPVTLSCSQTLNHNVMYWYQQKSSQAPKLLFHYYDKDFNNEADTPDNFQSRRPNTSFCFLDIRSPGLGDTAMYLCATSGLGGRGTDTQYFGPGTRLTVL.

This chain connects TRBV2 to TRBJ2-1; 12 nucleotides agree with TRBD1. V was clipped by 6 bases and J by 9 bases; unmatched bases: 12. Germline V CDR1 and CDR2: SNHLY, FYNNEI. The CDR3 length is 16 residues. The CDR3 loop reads CASRNPGQGAGGEQFF. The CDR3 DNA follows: TGTGCCAGCAGGAATCCGGGACAGGGGGCCGGGGGTGAGCAGTTCTTC.

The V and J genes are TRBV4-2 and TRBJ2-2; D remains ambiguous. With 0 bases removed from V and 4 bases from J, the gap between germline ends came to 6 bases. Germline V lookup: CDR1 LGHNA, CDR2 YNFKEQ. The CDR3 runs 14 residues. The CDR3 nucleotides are TGTGCCAGCAGCCAAGAATCCCTCACCGGGGAGCTGTTTTTT. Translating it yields CASSQESLTGELFF.

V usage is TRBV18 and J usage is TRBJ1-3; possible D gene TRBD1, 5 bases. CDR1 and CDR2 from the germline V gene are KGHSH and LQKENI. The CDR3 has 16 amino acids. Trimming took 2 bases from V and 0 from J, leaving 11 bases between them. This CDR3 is CASSPLTVHSGNTIYF. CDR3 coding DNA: TGTGCCAGCTCACCATTGACAGTACACTCTGGAAACACCATATATTTT.

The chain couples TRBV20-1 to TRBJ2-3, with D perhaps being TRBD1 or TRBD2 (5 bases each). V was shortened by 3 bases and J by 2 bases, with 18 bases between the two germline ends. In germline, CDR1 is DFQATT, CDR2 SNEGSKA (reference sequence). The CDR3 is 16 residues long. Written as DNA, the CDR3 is TGCAGTGCTAGTGGATCCGAAGGGACCTACACAGATACGCAGTATTTT. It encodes CSASGSEGTYTDTQYF.

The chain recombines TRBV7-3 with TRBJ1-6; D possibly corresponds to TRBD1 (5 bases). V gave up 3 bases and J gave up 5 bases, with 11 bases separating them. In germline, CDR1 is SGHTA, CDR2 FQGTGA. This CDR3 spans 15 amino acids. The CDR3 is CASSFSGTDNSPLHF. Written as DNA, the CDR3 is TGTGCCAGCAGCTTTTCCGGGACGGATAATTCACCCCTCCACTTT.